Following are 26 T cell receptor beta chains from one sample sequenced in a study of blood T cells in healthy people across ages. Primed by a sample-barcoded 5' primer and a J-beta primer mix, a second PCR proceeded for about 7 to 11 cycles. MiXCR, applied by TCRdb to the 5' RACE reads, yields one record per CDR3 protein. The data contain hundreds of thousands of distinct CDR3 sequences, more than 45% of them singletons. Sample: blood. The receptors originated from a man aged 25-45 years in good health.

The CDR3 spells CASSLLAGAGQETQYF. The CDR3 region has the DNA TGTGCCAGCAGCTTGCTAGCGGGAGCGGGTCAAGAGACCCAGTACTTC. The chain joins TRBV7-9 to TRBJ2-5, with TRBD2 identical over 10 bases. V shed 3 bases, J shed 2 bases, and the junction held 6 bases outside the gene matches. Germline-derived CDR1 and CDR2 are SEHNR and FQNEAQ (reference sequence). The length of the CDR3 is 16 residues.

This chain connects TRBV14 to TRBJ2-3; possibly TRBD1 or TRBD2 for D (5 bases each). Trimming removed 1 base at V and 2 bases at J, with 10 bases between. The germline V gene encodes CDR1 SGHDN and CDR2 FVKESK. This CDR3 is built from 15 residues. CDR3 sequence reads: CASSQGDHSTDTQYF. The DNA of the CDR3 is TGTGCCAGCAGCCAAGGGGACCACTCCACAGATACGCAGTATTTT.

The chain combines TRBV6-1 with TRBJ2-1; D possibly uses TRBD1 or TRBD2 (6 bases each). The CDR3 consists of 16 residues. CDR1 is MNHNS, CDR2 SASEGT, per germline. V dropped 3 bases and J dropped 7 bases, with 19 bases sitting between them. The CDR3 sequence is CASSDSLGGGGNEQFF. Written as DNA, the CDR3 is TGTGCCAGCAGTGACTCCCTCGGAGGAGGGGGGAATGAGCAGTTCTTC.

This clonotype came up a few times. The rearrangement links TRBV11-2 to TRBJ2-6; D is possibly TRBD1 (5 bases). The CDR3 extends over 15 amino acids. The V end lost 4 bases, the J end lost 5 bases, and 12 bases lay between the germline ends. Germline V gene sequence: CDR1 SGHAT, CDR2 FQNNGV. CDR3 nucleotides: TGTGCCAGCAGCTCCGACAGCGCTAGGGCCAACGTCCTGACTTTC. Amino acids: CASSSDSARANVLTF.

The chain links TRBV7-2 to TRBJ2-7; possible D gene TRBD1, 5 bases. The CDR3 is 15 residues long. Trimming stripped 6 bases from V and 3 bases from J, with 18 bases between. Germline CDR1 and CDR2: SGHTA and FQGNSA. In DNA form, the CDR3 reads TGTGCCAGCAGGCGCAATCTGGCGGACATCTACGAGCAGTACTTC. Translating it yields CASRRNLADIYEQYF.

This chain joins TRBV6-5 and TRBJ2-1, with D possibly being TRBD2 (6 bases). The length of the CDR3 is 15 residues. CDR1 MNHEY and CDR2 SVGAGI come from the germline V gene. The V gene lost 7 bases and the J gene lost 3 bases, with 16 bases spanning the gap. The CDR3 sequence is CASTRMGGSYNEQFF. The CDR3 region has the DNA TGTGCCAGCACCCGAATGGGGGGAAGCTACAATGAGCAGTTCTTC.

A remark on this clonotype: This could be a read error, since a much larger clone is one nucleotide away. The chain recombines TRBV20-1 with TRBJ2-1; 12 bases map to TRBD2. The junction had 25 bases not matched to a gene; V was cut back by 0 bases and J by 13 bases. The V gene's germline CDR1 is DFQATT and CDR2 SNEGSKA (reference sequence). There are 20 residues in the CDR3. CDR3 coding DNA: TGCAGTGCTAGAGATCTCCTTCTGGTGACTAGCGGGGGTTTTGGCGCGACCCAGTTCTTC. It yields the protein CSARDLLLVTSGGFGATQFF.

The table lists this clonotype with a few counts. The rearrangement uses TRBV7-2 and TRBJ2-1, with D maybe TRBD1 (5 bases). CDR3 length equals 15 residues. Germline loops: CDR1 SGHTA, CDR2 FQGNSA. V was shortened by 3 bases and J by 2 bases, with 11 bases between the two germline ends. Here the CDR3 reads CASSFYARAYNEQFF. CDR3 in DNA: TGTGCCAGCAGCTTTTATGCCAGGGCCTACAATGAGCAGTTCTTC.

The chain has TRBV20-1 and TRBJ2-3; 10 nucleotides line up with TRBD2. V shed 7 bases, J shed 9 bases, and the junction held 7 bases outside the gene matches. Germline V gene sequence: CDR1 DFQATT, CDR2 SNEGSKA (reference sequence). The CDR3 is 12 residues long. This chain's CDR3 is CSGTGGLATQYF. CDR3 DNA: TGCAGTGGTACCGGGGGACTAGCGACGCAGTATTTT.

The chain recombines TRBV20-1 with TRBJ2-6; unclear D gene. Germline CDR1 reads DFQATT; CDR2 reads SNEGSKA (reference sequence). Trimming stripped 2 bases from V and 0 bases from J, with 14 bases between. This CDR3 contains 17 residues. This CDR3 reads CSARFYGPRSGANVLTF. In DNA form, the CDR3 reads TGCAGTGCTAGATTCTACGGACCGCGCTCTGGGGCCAACGTCCTGACTTTC.

The chain carries TRBV20-1 and TRBJ1-2; D is possibly TRBD1 (5 bases). Trimming cost V 6 bases and J 8 bases, with 13 bases left between them. Germline lookup yields CDR1 DFQATT and CDR2 SNEGSKA (reference sequence). This CDR3 spans 11 amino acids. CDR3 nucleotide sequence: TGCAGTGCCCACGACAGCAGCGGCTACACCTTC. Residues: CSAHDSSGYTF.

The chain has TRBV20-1 and TRBJ1-2; no clear D. The CDR3 loop spans 13 amino acids. CDR1 is DFQATT, CDR2 SNEGSKA, per germline (reference sequence). The V end was cut by 0 bases, the J end by 0 bases, with 5 bases between. As DNA, the CDR3 is TGCAGTGCTAGAGACGAAGCTAACTATGGCTACACCTTC. Protein product: CSARDEANYGYTF.

This chain connects TRBV7-2 to TRBJ2-7; tentatively, D is TRBD2 (6 bases). CDR3 length equals 17 residues. V was pared by 3 bases and J by 2 bases, with 20 bases between. In germline, CDR1 is SGHTA, CDR2 FQGNSA. The CDR3 here is CASSLAPGLFNPYEQYF. CDR3 nucleotides: TGTGCCAGCAGCTTGGCCCCCGGACTATTTAATCCCTACGAGCAGTACTTC. The variable domain in full, completed from reference TRBV7-2 and TRBJ2-7, reads GAGVSQSPSNKVTEKGKDVELRCDPISGHTALYWYRQSLGQGLEFLIYFQGNSAPDKSGLPSDRFSAERTGGSVSTLTIQRTQQEDSAVYLCASSLAPGLFNPYEQYFGPGTRLTVT.

This clonotype was recorded only once. The CDR3, as DNA: TGTGCCAGCAGCCCCTGGGCAGGGGGCGGAACTGAAGCTTTCTTT. This sequence encodes CASSPWAGGGTEAFF. This chain uses TRBV7-2 with TRBJ1-1; TRBD1 matches 8 bases. V gave up 5 bases and J gave up 5 bases; unmatched junction bases: 10. The germline CDR1 and CDR2 sequences are SGHTA and FQGNSA. The CDR3 contains 15 residues.

The chain couples TRBV28 to TRBJ2-4, with 8 bases matching TRBD2. The germline gives CDR1 MDHEN, CDR2 SYDVKM. CDR3 length: 18 amino acids. V lost 3 bases to trimming and J lost 13 bases; unmatched junction nucleotides: 23. The CDR3 DNA is TGTGCCAGCAGTTTTAGTCGTGGGGGTAGCGGGATAATTTATGAGCAGTACTTC. Its protein is CASSFSRGGSGIIYEQYF.

This chain links TRBV27 with TRBJ2-1; D gene ambiguous. The DNA end favors TRBJ2-7, so the J call may be wrong. The CDR3 extends over 12 amino acids. Germline CDR1 is MNHEY and CDR2 is SMNVEV (reference sequence). The CDR3 sequence is CASRTLLNEQYF. The CDR3 DNA reads TGTGCCAGCAGGACCCTGCTTAACGAGCAGTACTTC.

This clonotype was observed a handful of times. The J gene is TRBJ2-5, the V gene TRBV20-1; the match to TRBD2 covers 11 bases. The CDR3 contains 17 residues. V was pared by 4 bases and J by 5 bases, with 15 bases of the junction left unmatched. Germline V gene sequence: CDR1 DFQATT, CDR2 SNEGSKA (reference sequence). The CDR3 protein is CSATPASGGYRAETQYF. The CDR3, as DNA: TGCAGTGCTACCCCGGCTAGCGGGGGGTACCGTGCGGAGACCCAGTACTTC.

This chain uses TRBV2 with TRBJ2-7, with D possibly being TRBD1 (5 bases). V was pared by 5 bases and J by 3 bases, with 14 bases between. Germline V gene sequence: CDR1 SNHLY, CDR2 FYNNEI. The CDR3 covers 14 residues. The DNA of the CDR3 is TGTGCCAGCAGTCGAGTTCGAGACAGCTACGAGCAGTACTTC. As protein: CASSRVRDSYEQYF.

The chain has TRBV6-5 and TRBJ2-5; D ambiguous. The CDR3 runs 14 residues. Trimming took 10 bases from V and 11 from J, leaving 26 bases between them. Germline-derived CDR1 and CDR2 are MNHEY and SVGAGI. The CDR3 loop is CATRRTPGNNEQYF. CDR3 DNA sequence: TGTGCCACCCGACGAACCCCTGGGAACAATGAGCAGTACTTC.

The genes are TRBV5-1 and TRBJ2-5; D not resolved. Trimming removed 6 bases at V and 5 bases at J, with 8 bases between. The CDR3 is 11 residues long. Germline V CDR1 and CDR2: SGHRS, YFSETQ. CDR3: CASTLLETQYF. The CDR3 DNA is TGCGCCAGCACCCTTTTGGAGACCCAGTACTTC.

V is TRBV5-1 and J is TRBJ2-7; D is unresolved. Germline V gene lookup returns CDR1 SGHRS and CDR2 YFSETQ. Trimming removed 4 bases from V and 5 bases from J, with 13 bases in between. The CDR3 spans 13 residues. The CDR3: CASSTPRQHEQYF. For the CDR3, the DNA is TGCGCCAGCAGCACTCCTCGGCAGCACGAGCAGTACTTC.

In this sample, this clonotype turned up a few times. CDR3 sequence reads: CASSLSGGTSYEQYF. CDR3 nucleotides: TGTGCCAGCAGCCTTAGCGGGGGAACCTCCTACGAGCAGTACTTC. This rearrangement joins TRBV11-1 to TRBJ2-7; 9 bases agree with TRBD2. The CDR3 has 15 residues. CDR1 and CDR2 from the germline V gene are SGHAT and FQDESV (reference sequence). Unmatched junction bases numbered 5, after V lost 5 bases and J lost 0 bases.

The CDR3 protein is CASSFSSGASSYEQYF. CDR3 DNA: TGTGCCAGCAGCTTTTCTAGCGGGGCGAGCTCCTACGAGCAGTACTTC. The rearrangement links TRBV11-2 to TRBJ2-7; the match to TRBD2 covers 9 bases. J was trimmed by 0 bases and V by 3 bases; bases with no gene match: 6. The CDR3 sequence is 16 residues long. The germline gives CDR1 SGHAT, CDR2 FQNNGV.

This clonotype was counted between two and nine times. The gene calls are TRBV20-1 and TRBJ2-3; D is unclear. The CDR3 is 10 amino acids. Trimming pared 6 bases from V and 7 bases from J, leaving 8 bases between. Germline CDR1 and CDR2: DFQATT and SNEGSKA (reference sequence). CDR3 residues: CSAPVNTQYF. Written as DNA, the CDR3 is TGCAGTGCCCCAGTAAATACGCAGTATTTT.

This chain connects TRBV6-5 to TRBJ1-2, with a weak D call TRBD1 (5 bases). This CDR3 has 13 amino acids. From germline, CDR1 is MNHEY and CDR2 SVGAGI. V shed 7 bases and J shed 4 bases, with 13 bases lying between them. DNA for the CDR3: TGTGCCAGCAATCGGGGACCGGGCTATGGCTACACCTTC. As protein: CASNRGPGYGYTF.

The genes are TRBV3-1 and TRBJ1-2; D not resolved. The CDR3 is made up of 13 amino acids. The germline V gene has CDR1 LGHDT and CDR2 YNNKEL (reference sequence). Deletions cut 0 bases from V and 7 bases from J, with 9 bases between. The CDR3 sequence is CASSQEKGGGYTF. The CDR3 DNA follows: TGTGCCAGCAGCCAAGAGAAGGGAGGTGGCTACACCTTC.